This is a list of T cell receptor beta chains from one sample in a study of blood T cells in healthy people across ages. TCRdb reprocessed the 5' RACE reads with MiXCR, giving one entry per CDR3 protein. The sample holds approximately 900,000 distinct CDR3 sequences, 48% seen once. Sequenced input: blood. Receptor source: a man younger than 45 in good health. Each CDR3 is given with its conserved first and last residue. A D gene is named only where the DNA matches it firmly. Clone size, where shown, is once, few, many, or a class for clones that have expanded.

>TRBV28|-|-|TRBJ2-3
TGTGCCAGCAGTCAACAGGGTAGGGGTGAGGATACGCAGTATTTT
CASSQQGRGEDTQYF
>TRBV11-2|-|-|TRBJ2-5
TGTGCCAGCAGCCCTCGTCCTGGATGGGACCAAGAGACCCAGTACTTC
CASSPRPGWDQETQYF
>TRBV20-1|-|-|TRBJ2-3
TGCAGTGCTAGCGGGTTCCGACTAGTGAACACAGATACGCAGTATTTT
CSASGFRLVNTDTQYF
>TRBV15|TRBD2|once|TRBJ2-3
TGTGCCACCAGCCGTTTACAAGCGGGGGCCTCCACAGATACGCAGTATTTT
CATSRLQAGASTDTQYF
>TRBV12-3/TRBV12-4|TRBD2|-|TRBJ2-7
TGTGCCAGCAGGGCTACTAGCGGGGACTCCTACGAGCAGTACTTC
CASRATSGDSYEQYF
>TRBV7-9|-|-|TRBJ2-3
TGTGCCAGCAGCTTTGACGTAAATACGCAGTATTTT
CASSFDVNTQYF
>TRBV6-1|-|-|TRBJ1-1
TGTGCCAGCAGTGGACCAGCCACGGGACTGAACACTGAAGCTTTCTTT
CASSGPATGLNTEAFF
>TRBV12-3/TRBV12-4|-|-|TRBJ1-5
TGTGCCAGCAGTACAGGGAACCGTCAGCCCCAGCATTTT
CASSTGNRQPQHF
>TRBV21-1|-|few|TRBJ2-5
TGCCCAATCGGGGAGACCCAGTACTTC
CPIGETQYF
>TRBV29-1|-|-|TRBJ2-5
TGCAGCGTAGCTGACTACGATGAGCAGTACTTC
CSVADYDEQYF